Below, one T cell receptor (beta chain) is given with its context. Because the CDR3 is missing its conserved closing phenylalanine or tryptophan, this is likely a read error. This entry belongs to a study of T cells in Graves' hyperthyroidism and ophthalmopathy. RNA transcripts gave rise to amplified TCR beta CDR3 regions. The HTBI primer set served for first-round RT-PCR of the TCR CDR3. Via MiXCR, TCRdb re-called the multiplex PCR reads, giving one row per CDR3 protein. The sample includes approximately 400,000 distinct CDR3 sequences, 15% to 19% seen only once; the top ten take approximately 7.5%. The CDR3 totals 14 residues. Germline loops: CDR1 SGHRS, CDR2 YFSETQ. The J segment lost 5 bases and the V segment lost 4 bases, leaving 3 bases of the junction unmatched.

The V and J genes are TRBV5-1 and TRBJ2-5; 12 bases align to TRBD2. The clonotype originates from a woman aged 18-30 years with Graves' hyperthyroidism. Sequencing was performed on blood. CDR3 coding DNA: TGCGCCAGCAGCCCCGGGACTAGCGGGGAGACCCAGTACCTC. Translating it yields CASSPGTSGETQYL.